This T cell receptor (beta chain) was identified during a study of cytomegalovirus exposure and HLA in healthy donors. The PCR contained 60 Vbeta and 13 Jbeta primers. Sequencing was performed with immunoSEQ multiplex PCR; in TCRdb, only in-frame clones are kept and a portion is missing. The sample carries fewer than 150,000 clones, about 80% recorded once. General study points: The authors reported that TCR beta sequences could predict HLA-A and HLA-B alleles. These predictions were accurate for most subjects in the first cohort.

Worth noting for this clone: Its antigen is unknown.

Sequencing was done on a sample of PBMCs. The receptor comes from a man aged 40-49 years in good health and CMV-seronegative.

Here the CDR3 DNA reads TGTGCCAGTAAACCGACAGGGTTCGATGAGCAGTTCTTC. Translating it yields CASKPTGFDEQFF. The chain carries TRBV19 and TRBJ2-1; 7 positions agree with TRBD1. After removal of 7 bases from V and 8 bases from J, the junction contained 8 bases not matched to a gene. Germline lookup yields CDR1 LNHDA and CDR2 SQIVND (reference sequence). There are 13 residues in the CDR3.